Shown below are 25 T cell receptor beta chains from a single sample sequenced in a study of cytomegalovirus exposure and HLA in healthy donors. 60 Vbeta and 13 Jbeta primers were used in PCR. The assay was immunoSEQ multiplex PCR, and TCRdb's table has in-frame clones only and misses some. In the table there are over 60,000 clones, less than 85% of which are singletons. The sample consisted of PBMCs. The receptors stem from a woman aged 25 to 39 in good health and CMV-seronegative.

The J gene is TRBJ2-5, the V gene TRBV5-4, with D tentatively TRBD2 (6 bases). V lost 0 bases, J lost 0 bases, and 6 bases lay in between. The germline CDR1 and CDR2 sequences are SGHNT and YYREEE (reference sequence). CDR3 length: 14 amino acids. CDR3 DNA: TGTGCCAGCAGCTTGGGCGGGAACCAAGAGACCCAGTACTTC. This gives the protein CASSLGGNQETQYF.

J is TRBJ1-1 and V is TRBV28; the D is unclear. V was cut by 4 bases and J by 4 bases, with 22 bases left in between. CDR3 length: 17 residues. The germline gives CDR1 MDHEN, CDR2 SYDVKM. The CDR3 sequence is CASSSYAVRAGGTEAFF. Written as DNA, the CDR3 is TGTGCCAGCAGTTCATACGCGGTTAGGGCGGGCGGCACTGAAGCTTTCTTT.

This rearrangement joins TRBV10-3 to TRBJ2-5, with a tentative D call TRBD2 (5 bases). This CDR3 comprises 13 residues. CDR1 ENHRY and CDR2 SYGVKD come from the germline V gene. Trimming stripped 2 bases from V and 5 bases from J, with 9 bases between. The CDR3 region is CAISENSEETQYF. As DNA, the CDR3 is TGTGCCATCAGTGAGAATAGCGAGGAGACCCAGTACTTC.

The chain employs TRBV11-2 and TRBJ2-1, with 12 positions matching TRBD2. The CDR3 runs to 17 residues. Germline lookup yields CDR1 SGHAT and CDR2 FQNNGV. J gave up 8 bases and V 5 bases, and 13 bases lay outside the gene matches. CDR3 DNA sequence: TGTGCCAGCAGCGCGTTTCCTAGCGGGAGGGCCGCCGATGAGCAGTTCTTC. This gives the protein CASSAFPSGRAADEQFF.

This clone was observed once. The chain combines TRBV7-8 with TRBJ1-1, with 7 bases matching TRBD1. CDR3 length: 17 amino acids. V shed 2 bases, J shed 9 bases, and the junction held 18 bases outside the gene matches. The germline CDR1 and CDR2 sequences are SGHVS and FQNEAQ. The CDR3 protein is CASSLRGGGNQNTQAFF. CDR3 coding DNA: TGTGCCAGCAGCTTAAGAGGGGGCGGAAATCAAAACACCCAAGCTTTCTTT.

V gene TRBV29-1 combines with J gene TRBJ2-7; D perhaps matches TRBD1 (5 bases). V gave up 6 bases and J gave up 0 bases, with 15 bases separating them. CDR3 length: 14 amino acids. From germline, CDR1 is SQVTM and CDR2 ANQGSEA. CDR3: CSVPSQGSSYEQYF. CDR3 bases: TGCAGCGTGCCTTCGCAGGGCTCCTCCTACGAGCAGTACTTC.

V is TRBV2 and J is TRBJ1-5; D may be TRBD1 (5 bases). With 3 bases removed from V and 3 bases from J, the gap between germline ends came to 12 bases. The CDR3 sequence is 15 residues long. CDR1 and CDR2 from the germline V gene are SNHLY and FYNNEI. The CDR3 DNA follows: TGTGCCAGCAGTGATAATCCAGGGTACAATCAGCCCCAGCATTTT. Translating gives CASSDNPGYNQPQHF.

About this clone: The same CDR3 also results from other DNA sequences found in this sample. V and J are TRBV9 and TRBJ2-5; 15 nucleotides line up with TRBD2. The ends lost 4 bases at V and 5 bases at J; junction bases unmatched: 6. Germline V gene sequence: CDR1 SGDLS, CDR2 YYNGEE. The CDR3 spans 16 residues. The CDR3 nucleotides read TGTGCCAGCAGCCCCGGACTAGCGGGAGGGGGGGAGACCCAGTACTTC. Amino acids: CASSPGLAGGGETQYF.

The rearrangement joins TRBV29-1 to TRBJ2-2; 10 nucleotides match TRBD1. The CDR3 contains 14 residues. Germline assignment: CDR1 SQVTM and CDR2 ANQGSEA. Losses at the gene ends were 8 bases for V and 6 bases for J; bases not matched to a gene: 9. The CDR3 loop is CSMRTGGKAGELFF. CDR3 coding DNA: TGCAGCATGCGGACAGGGGGGAAGGCCGGGGAGCTGTTTTTT.

This clone appeared a few times. V gene TRBV5-1 combines with J gene TRBJ2-5; 11 positions match TRBD1. With V trimmed by 4 bases and J by 4 bases, 6 bases remained unmatched. This CDR3 has 15 residues. Germline assignment: CDR1 SGHRS and CDR2 YFSETQ. The CDR3 reads CASSRGQGGRETQYF. The CDR3 bases are TGCGCCAGCAGCCGGGGACAGGGGGGACGAGAGACCCAGTACTTC.

This clone appeared a few times. This CDR3 is CASSPGTATNEKLFF. The CDR3 DNA reads as TGTGCCAGTAGTCCGGGGACAGCAACTAATGAAAAACTGTTTTTT. The chain joins TRBV19 to TRBJ1-4, with 7 bases matching TRBD1. With 5 bases clipped from V and 0 bases from J, the junction kept 3 bases outside the gene matches. CDR3 length: 15 residues. The V gene's germline CDR1 is LNHDA and CDR2 SQIVND (reference sequence).

This chain connects TRBV2 to TRBJ2-1; 8 nucleotides agree with TRBD2. The CDR3 is 13 amino acids. Germline CDR1 is SNHLY and CDR2 is FYNNEI. V lost 6 bases to trimming and J lost 6 bases; unmatched junction nucleotides: 4. CDR3 loop: CASRREGGNEQFF. In DNA, the CDR3 is TGTGCCAGCAGACGGGAGGGGGGCAATGAGCAGTTCTTC. The variable domain in full, completed from reference TRBV2 and TRBJ2-1, reads EPEVTQTPSHQVTQMGQEVILRCVPISNHLYFYWYRQILGQKVEFLVSFYNNEISEKSEIFDDQFSVERPDGSNFTLKIRSTKLEDSAMYFCASRREGGNEQFFGPGTRLTVL.

This chain connects TRBV6-4 to TRBJ2-1; TRBD2 matches 7 bases. The CDR3 extends over 14 amino acids. Per germline, CDR1 MRHNA and CDR2 SNTAGT. V dropped 2 bases and J dropped 3; count of bases not matched to a gene: 1. The CDR3 bases are TGTGCCAGCAGTGACGGGGGGGACTACAATGAGCAGTTCTTC. This translates into CASSDGGDYNEQFF.

The chain uses TRBV28 and TRBJ1-1, with D tentatively TRBD1 (6 bases). Trimming took 3 bases from V and 1 from J, leaving 9 bases between them. CDR1 is MDHEN and CDR2 is SYDVKM in the germline V gene. The length of the CDR3 is 14 residues. This CDR3 reads CASSFRGGNTEAFF. CDR3 nucleotide sequence: TGTGCCAGCAGTTTTAGGGGGGGGAACACTGAAGCTTTCTTT.

This clone has just one count. CDR3 sequence: CATDRGRTGELFF. The DNA of the CDR3 is TGTGCCACCGACAGGGGGCGGACCGGGGAGCTGTTTTTT. The rearrangement joins TRBV21-1 to TRBJ2-2; the table gives TRBD1 as D, unverified against the DNA. TRBV21-1 is an annotated pseudogene. CDR3 length equals 13 residues.

To note about this clone: The junction differs from germline at one of its ends, possibly a read error. The J gene is TRBJ2-1, the V gene TRBV12-5, with no clear D. The CDR3 is 16 amino acids. Per the germline V gene, CDR1 is LGHNT and CDR2 is FRNRAP. The chain's CDR3 is CASGLAPIASSNEQFF. CDR3 DNA: TGTGCTAGTGGTTTGGCCCCGATAGCCTCCTCCAATGAGCAGTTCTTC.

Only one count was recorded for this clone. The rearrangement uses TRBV29-1 and TRBJ2-5, with 7 nucleotides matching TRBD1. The J segment lost 5 bases and the V segment lost 7 bases, leaving 13 bases of the junction unmatched. The CDR3 is made up of 14 amino acids. Germline values: CDR1 SQVTM, CDR2 ANQGSEA. This CDR3 reads CSDRTRGQWETQYF. Here the CDR3 DNA reads TGCAGCGATCGTACAAGGGGACAGTGGGAGACCCAGTACTTC.

The chain recombines TRBV9 with TRBJ2-5, with D possibly matching TRBD2 (5 bases). CDR1 is SGDLS and CDR2 is YYNGEE in the germline V gene. This CDR3 region has 14 residues. Trimming cost V 2 bases and J 4 bases, with 12 bases left between them. CDR3 coding DNA: TGTGCCAGCAGCGTCGAGGGTCTGAGAGAGACCCAGTACTTC. It codes for CASSVEGLRETQYF. The variable domain in full, with the rest retrieved from reference TRBV9 and TRBJ2-5, is DSGVTQTPKHLITATGQRVTLRCSPRSGDLSVYWYQQSLDQGLQFLIQYYNGEERAKGNILERFSAQQFPDLHSELNLSSLELGDSALYFCASSVEGLRETQYFGPGTRLLVL.

This sequence joins TRBV15 and TRBJ2-7; D is possibly TRBD1 (6 bases). This CDR3 region has 16 residues. Trimming cost V 0 bases and J 6 bases, with 18 bases left between them. Germline values: CDR1 LNHNV, CDR2 YYDKDF (reference sequence). The DNA of the CDR3 is TGTGCCACCAGCAGAGATCCCCACGGGTTGGGGGCCGAGCAGTACGTC. Protein sequence: CATSRDPHGLGAEQYV.

CDR3 bases: TGCAGCGTTGTCGGGACAGTGTACAATGAGCAGTTCTTC. Translated: CSVVGTVYNEQFF. The J gene is TRBJ2-1, the V gene TRBV29-1, with 7 bases that match TRBD1. Germline-derived CDR1 and CDR2 are SQVTM and ANQGSEA. V shed 4 bases, J shed 4 bases, and the junction held 4 bases outside the gene matches. The CDR3 totals 13 residues.

This clone was seen more than once but under ten times. The V call is TRBV5-6, the J call TRBJ2-3; 9 nucleotides line up with TRBD1. The CDR3 runs to 16 residues. The germline V gene has CDR1 SGHDT and CDR2 YYEEEE. Germline trimming cut 4 bases from V and 4 bases from J; bases unmatched to any gene: 10. The CDR3 coding sequence is TGTGCCAGCAGCCTTAACGGACAGGGGTATTCAGATACGCAGTATTTT. Protein: CASSLNGQGYSDTQYF.

The V call is TRBV27, the J call TRBJ2-4; 7 nucleotides align to TRBD2. The J segment lost 0 bases and the V segment lost 3 bases, leaving 5 bases of the junction unmatched. The CDR3 totals 16 residues. Germline V gene sequence: CDR1 MNHEY, CDR2 SMNVEV (reference sequence). The CDR3: CASSLSGGLAKNIQYF. The CDR3 DNA reads as TGTGCCAGCAGTTTGTCGGGAGGACTAGCCAAAAACATTCAGTACTTC.

The chain recombines TRBV7-9 with TRBJ2-1; D is unclear. V was pared by 4 bases and J by 7 bases, with 8 bases between. The CDR3 is made up of 12 amino acids. CDR1 is SEHNR, CDR2 FQNEAQ, per germline (reference sequence). The chain's CDR3 is CASSSSGNEQFF. CDR3 DNA: TGTGCCAGCAGCTCTAGTGGGAATGAGCAGTTCTTC. The complete variable domain, with remaining parts taken from reference TRBV7-9 and TRBJ2-1, reads DTGVSQNPRHKITKRGQNVTFRCDPISEHNRLYWYRQTLGQGPEFLTYFQNEAQLEKSRLLSDRFSAERPKGSFSTLEIQRTEQGDSAMYLCASSSSGNEQFFGPGTRLTVL.

The J gene is TRBJ1-1, the V gene TRBV18, with D hard to call. V was pared by 3 bases and J by 4 bases, with 18 bases between. Germline V lookup: CDR1 KGHSH, CDR2 LQKENI. CDR3 length: 16 amino acids. In DNA form, the CDR3 reads TGTGCCAGCTCACCGCGGCAAAGCGGCGAAGGCACTGAAGCTTTCTTT. This translates into CASSPRQSGEGTEAFF.

This clone was detected only once. The CDR3 DNA sequence: TGTGCCAGCGGAAGCGGTAACTCCTACGAGCAGTACTTC. Translation gives CASGSGNSYEQYF. The chain joins TRBV6-1 to TRBJ2-7; D may be TRBD2 (5 bases). The CDR3 has 13 amino acids. Germline-derived CDR1 and CDR2 are MNHNS and SASEGT. Trimming removed 8 bases from V and 0 bases from J, with 11 bases in between.